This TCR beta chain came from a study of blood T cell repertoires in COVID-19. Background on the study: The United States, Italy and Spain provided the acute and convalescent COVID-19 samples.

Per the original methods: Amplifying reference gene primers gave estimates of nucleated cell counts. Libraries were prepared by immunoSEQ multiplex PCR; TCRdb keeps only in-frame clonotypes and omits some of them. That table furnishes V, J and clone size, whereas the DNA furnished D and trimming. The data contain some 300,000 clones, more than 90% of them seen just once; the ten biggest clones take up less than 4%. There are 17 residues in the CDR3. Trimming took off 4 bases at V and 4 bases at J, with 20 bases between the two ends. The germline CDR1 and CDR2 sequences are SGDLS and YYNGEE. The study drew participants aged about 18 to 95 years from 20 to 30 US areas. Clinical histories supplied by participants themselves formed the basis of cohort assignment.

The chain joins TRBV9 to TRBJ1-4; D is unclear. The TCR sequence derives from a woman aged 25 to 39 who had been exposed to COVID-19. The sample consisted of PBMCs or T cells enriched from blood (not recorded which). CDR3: CASSFGLSSGYNEKLFF. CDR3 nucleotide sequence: TGTGCCAGCAGCTTCGGACTGTCATCGGGGTATAATGAAAAACTGTTTTTT.